Listed below are T cell receptor beta chains from one sample, sequenced in a study of blood T cell repertoires in COVID-19. Assay used: immunoSEQ multiplex PCR; TCRdb lists only in-frame clones, some missing. The sample yields some 320,000 clones, about 87% seen once. Sequencing used peripheral blood. These receptors came from a woman younger than 45 who had recovered from COVID-19. The CDR3 runs from the conserved cysteine through the conserved F or W. A D gene is named only where the DNA matches it firmly. Clone sizes are given selectively: once, few, many, or a class where the clone is expanded.

TRBJ1-5	TRBV15	NA	TRBD1	TGTGCCACCAGCAGAGATGGTATATGGGGACAGGGCAATCAGCCCCAGCATTTT	CATSRDGIWGQGNQPQHF
TRBJ2-5	TRBV27	once	NA	TGTGCCAACTACAAAGAGACCCAGTACTTC	CANYKETQYF
TRBJ2-2	TRBV7-2	once	NA	TGTGCCAGCAGCTTAAGGGGCAGCGGGGAGCTGTTTTTT	CASSLRGSGELFF
TRBJ1-1	TRBV19	NA	NA	TGTGCCAGTAGTATAGACAGGGGTGGCACTGAAGCTTTCTTT	CASSIDRGGTEAFF
TRBJ1-6	TRBV27	NA	NA	TGTGCCAGCAGACCGCTACCTTATAATTCACCCCTCCACTTT	CASRPLPYNSPLHF
TRBJ2-5	TRBV3-1/TRBV3-2	few	TRBD2	TGTGCCAGCAGCCAAGATCAGTGGGGGGGGGAGACCCAGTACTTC	CASSQDQWGGETQYF
TRBJ2-5	TRBV6-5	NA	TRBD1	TGTGCCAGCAGTACCGGGACAGGGGGAGGCGAGACCCAGTACTTC	CASSTGTGGGETQYF
TRBJ1-3	TRBV7-8	NA	NA	TGTGCCAGCAGCTTTTGGATCCAGGGCTCTGGAAACACCATATATTTT	CASSFWIQGSGNTIYF
TRBJ2-7	TRBV7-9	NA	NA	TGTGCCAGCAGCGTAACGCAGGGGACCTACGAGCAGTACTTC	CASSVTQGTYEQYF
TRBJ1-2	TRBV9	NA	TRBD1	TGTGCCAGCAGCACCCCGACAGGGGACTATGGCTACACCTTC	CASSTPTGDYGYTF
TRBJ2-3	TRBV9	NA	NA	TGTGCCAGCAGCGTAGCTCCAGGGGATACGCAGTATTTT	CASSVAPGDTQYF
TRBJ1-2	TRBV2	NA	NA	TGTGCCAGCAACTTCGGGGGGTTCCCCCTGGATGGCTACACCTTC	CASNFGGFPLDGYTF
TRBJ2-5	TRBV11-3	NA	TRBD1	TGTGCCAGCAGCGCCGGGACAGGCCAAGAGACCCAGTACTTC	CASSAGTGQETQYF
TRBJ1-2	TRBV7-9	NA	NA	TGTGCCAGCGGTGCAGGGCTGTTCTATGGCTACACCTTC	CASGAGLFYGYTF
TRBJ1-2	TRBV5-1	NA	NA	TGCGCCAGCAGCTTTAAGGGGGTGTATGGCTACACCTTC	CASSFKGVYGYTF
TRBJ1-5	TRBV4-2	NA	TRBD1	TGTGCCAGCAGCCAGGGACAGGGCGAGTATAGCAATCAGCCCCAGCATTTT	CASSQGQGEYSNQPQHF
TRBJ2-7	TRBV5-1	NA	TRBD1	TGCGCCAGCAGCCGGGACAGGCGAGGCGCCTACGAGCAGTACTTC	CASSRDRRGAYEQYF
TRBJ1-1	TRBV20-1	NA	NA	TGCAGTGCTAGTTCCCAGATGAACACTGAAGCTTTCTTT	CSASSQMNTEAFF
TRBJ2-7	TRBV6-1	once	NA	TGTGCCAGCAGTGATCAACAGAGCTCCTACGAGCAGTACTTC	CASSDQQSSYEQYF
TRBJ1-2	TRBV4-3	once	NA	TGCGCCAGCAGCCAAGAACTAGGCAGATCCAGGGGTGGCTACACCTTC	CASSQELGRSRGGYTF
TRBJ1-6	TRBV12-3/TRBV12-4	once	TRBD1	TGTGCCAGCAGGGGGACAGGCTATTCACCCCTCCACTTT	CASRGTGYSPLHF
TRBJ2-1	TRBV5-1	NA	TRBD2	TGCGCCAGCAGCTTGAGAGGGACTAGCGGGTACGACTCCTACAATGAGCAGTTCTTC	CASSLRGTSGYDSYNEQFF
TRBJ2-7	TRBV5-1	NA	NA	TGCGCCAGCAGCTACGCAGGGAATCGGTACGAGCAGTACTTC	CASSYAGNRYEQYF
TRBJ2-5	TRBV5-1	once	NA	TGCGCCAGCACCCTCGGAGACATGGGAGGGACCCAGTACTTC	CASTLGDMGGTQYF
TRBJ1-1	TRBV28	few	TRBD1	TGTGCCAGCATCCCGGGGACAGGGTACACTGAAGCTTTCTTT	CASIPGTGYTEAFF
TRBJ1-1	TRBV4-1	NA	NA	TGCGCCAGCAGCCAATTTGTCCCCATGAACACTGAAGCTTTCTTT	CASSQFVPMNTEAFF
TRBJ1-6	TRBV9	NA	NA	TGTGCCAGCAGCGTATCGGGTATTAATTCACCCCTCCACTTT	CASSVSGINSPLHF
TRBJ2-7	TRBV28	NA	NA	TGTGCCAGCAGTACCGCGGCCTACGAGCAGTACTTC	CASSTAAYEQYF
TRBJ2-1	TRBV28	NA	NA	TGTGCCAGCAGCACCCCCACGGGTAGCTCCTACAATGAGCAGTTCTTC	CASSTPTGSSYNEQFF
TRBJ2-1	TRBV19	NA	TRBD2	TGTGCCAGTAGGGGACTAGCGGGGCCCTACAATGAGCAGTTCTTC	CASRGLAGPYNEQFF
TRBJ2-7	TRBV30	NA	TRBD1	TGTGCCTGGAGCAGGGGGTATTCCTACGAGCAGTACTTC	CAWSRGYSYEQYF
TRBJ2-7	TRBV3-1/TRBV3-2	NA	NA	TGTGCCAGCAGCCAAGATGTGAGCTTCCGGCAGGTCTCCTACGAGCAGTACTTC	CASSQDVSFRQVSYEQYF
TRBJ2-7	TRBV30	many	TRBD1	TGTGCCTGGACCGTAGACAGGGGGTTCGAGCAGTACTTC	CAWTVDRGFEQYF
TRBJ1-5	TRBV30	NA	NA	TGTGCCTGGAGTTTTCGCTGGGGGGGCAGGGGAAGGGATCAGCCCCAGCATTTT	CAWSFRWGGRGRDQPQHF
TRBJ2-3	TRBV7-9	few	TRBD2	TGTGCCAGCAGCCTAAGGCCGACTAGCGGGGGATTGACAGATACGCAGTATTTT	CASSLRPTSGGLTDTQYF
TRBJ2-7	TRBV28	NA	TRBD1	TGTGCCAGCAGCCTCTCTCCGGGACAGGGTCCGCAGTACTTC	CASSLSPGQGPQYF
TRBJ1-1	TRBV18	NA	TRBD1	TGTGCCAGCTCACTACAGGGGGTGGAATATACTGAAGCTTTCTTT	CASSLQGVEYTEAFF
TRBJ1-2	TRBV19	NA	NA	TGTGCCAGTACCGCCGGGGGGGCGGGCAACTATGGCTACACCTTC	CASTAGGAGNYGYTF